The T cell receptor beta chain under discussion was sequenced for a study of cytomegalovirus exposure and HLA in healthy donors. Study results and limitations: Earlier analysis found most TCR beta V segments productive about 87% or about 30% of the time. CMV serostatus stood as the only immune exposure information on hand. Indistinguishable V segments such as TRBV6-2 and TRBV6-3 were excluded.

Trimming at V came to 3 bases and at J to 0 bases, leaving 9 bases not matched to a gene. This CDR3 is 20 amino acids long. Per germline, CDR1 KGHSH and CDR2 LQKENI. 13 Jbeta primers and 60 Vbeta primers were used for the PCR. In the authors' workflow: Unique TCR beta chains totaled some 78 million in a later count, with roughly 10 million of them shared. Sequenced by immunoSEQ multiplex PCR; TCRdb stores in-frame clones only, minus some. The V and J calls and clone size are taken from that table; D and trimming were inferred from the DNA. The sample lists about 150,000 clones; about 80% were seen once. On this clone: The target antigen is unknown.

This chain joins TRBV18 and TRBJ2-6; 12 nucleotides align to TRBD2. The sample comprised PBMCs. This sequence originates from a woman between 50 and 59 years old in good health and CMV-seropositive. CDR3 amino acids: CASSPQSTSGGLSGANVLTF. The CDR3 nucleotides read TGTGCCAGCTCACCTCAGTCTACTAGCGGGGGGCTCTCTGGGGCCAACGTCCTGACTTTC.